There are a few counts of the clone carrying this TCR beta chain. Its cognate antigen is unknown. The sample comes from a study of T-cell memory formation after mild COVID-19. As for the study in general: There were largely donor-specific TCR clusters. Study-wide points: Confirmation of SARS-CoV-2 specificity was lacking for second-wave clones peaking day 37.

Researchers used 5'RACE with constant-segment primers to make TCR alpha and TCR beta cDNA libraries that carry sample barcodes and UMIs. In TCRdb, the 5' RACE reads were re-called with MiXCR into one record per CDR3 protein. The repertoire consists of hundreds of thousands of distinct CDR3 sequences, with 15% to 20% occurring once and the leading ten covering around 7.8%. This CDR3 has 15 residues. Germline V gene data show CDR1 as MNHEY and CDR2 as SVGAGI. The V gene end was trimmed by 4 bases and the J gene end by 5 bases; junction bases not matched to a gene: 4. The sample taken for sequencing was PBMCs or a T cell subset sorted from them (not recorded which). The chain uses TRBV6-5 and TRBJ2-1; the match to TRBD1 covers 11 bases. This clonotype originated in an adult woman who had mild COVID-19 (a few samples of this study predate the infection). Cell type and time point are not known. CDR3 protein: CASSWDRGVNNEQFF. The CDR3 DNA reads as TGTGCCAGCAGTTGGGACAGGGGGGTTAACAATGAGCAGTTCTTC.